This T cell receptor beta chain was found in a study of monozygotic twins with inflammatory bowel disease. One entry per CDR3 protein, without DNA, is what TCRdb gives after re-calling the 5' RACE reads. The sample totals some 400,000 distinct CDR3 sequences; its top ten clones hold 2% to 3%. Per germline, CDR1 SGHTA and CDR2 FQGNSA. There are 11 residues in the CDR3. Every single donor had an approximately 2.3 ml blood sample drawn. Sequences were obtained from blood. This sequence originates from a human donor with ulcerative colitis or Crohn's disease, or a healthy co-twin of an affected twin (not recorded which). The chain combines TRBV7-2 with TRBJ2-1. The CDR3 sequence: CASSTTGEQFF.